This T cell receptor (beta chain) was identified during a study of blood T cell repertoires in COVID-19. J lost 10 bases, V lost 4 bases, and 8 bases had no gene match. Per germline, CDR1 SGHRS and CDR2 YFSETQ. The CDR3 spans 14 residues. In the source study's methods: Scientists estimated how many nucleated cells there were by amplifying reference gene primers. Using immunoSEQ multiplex PCR, the repertoire was profiled, and TCRdb retains in-frame clones only, with some absent. The V and J calls and the clone size are those of that table, but D and trimming were determined from the DNA. The sample has about 360,000 clones; approximately 82% are singletons.

This sequence was found in a man aged 30 to 45 with active or convalescent COVID-19. Sequenced input: peripheral blood. This rearrangement joins TRBV5-1 to TRBJ1-6, with 7 bases that match TRBD1. The DNA of the CDR3 is TGCGCCAGCAGCATCGGACAGGTCAAGTCACCCCTCCACTTT. Translated, it gives CASSIGQVKSPLHF. Based on the CDR3 plus reference TRBV5-1 and TRBJ1-6, the full variable domain is KAGVTQTPRYLIKTRGQQVTLSCSPISGHRSVSWYQQTPGQGLQFLFEYFSETQRNKGNFPGRFSGRQFSNSRSEMNVSTLELGDSALYLCASSIGQVKSPLHFGNGTRLTVT.